Below, 8 T cell receptor beta chains from the same sample are listed, as sequenced in a study of cytomegalovirus exposure and HLA in healthy donors. Sequencing used immunoSEQ multiplex PCR; TCRdb keeps in-frame clones, though not all of them. The table lists about 200,000 clones, roughly 83% of them singletons. The sample was PBMCs. All receptors come from a woman younger than 35 in good health and CMV-seronegative.

V and J are TRBV9 and TRBJ2-2, with D unresolved. CDR3 size: 13 residues. V was clipped by 0 bases and J by 6 bases, with 6 bases between them. Germline V gives CDR1 SGDLS, CDR2 YYNGEE. Written as DNA, the CDR3 is TGTGCCAGCAGCGTAGAGTTATCCGGGGAGCTGTTTTTT. It codes for CASSVELSGELFF.

The chain is built from TRBV5-1 and TRBJ1-1; D call uncertain. V was trimmed by 1 base and J by 5 bases, leaving 12 bases between them. CDR1 SGHRS and CDR2 YFSETQ come from the germline V gene. The CDR3 spans 14 residues. The DNA for the CDR3 is TGCGCCAGCAGCTTGATTAAGGGTAAAACTGAAGCTTTCTTT. Protein sequence: CASSLIKGKTEAFF.

CDR3 protein: CASSLELGNDEQFF. In DNA form, the CDR3 reads TGCGCCAGCAGCTTGGAACTGGGTAACGATGAGCAGTTCTTC. V usage is TRBV5-1 and J usage is TRBJ2-1, with unresolved D. Germline V gene data show CDR1 as SGHRS and CDR2 as YFSETQ. The CDR3 sequence is 14 residues long. V was trimmed by 0 bases and J by 8 bases, leaving 12 bases between them.

V usage is TRBV2 and J usage is TRBJ2-4; D gene uncertain. V lost 1 base and J 0 bases, leaving 7 bases between the germline ends. CDR1 and CDR2 from the germline V gene are SNHLY and FYNNEI. The CDR3 length is 15 residues. The CDR3 loop is CASSEVRLAKNIQYF. The CDR3 DNA sequence: TGTGCCAGCAGTGAAGTCCGCCTAGCCAAAAACATTCAGTACTTC.

The genes are TRBV1 and TRBJ2-6; the table's D call of TRBD2 was not tested on the DNA. TRBV1 is classified as a pseudogene. CDR3 length: 19 amino acids. In DNA form, the CDR3 reads TGCACCAGCAGCCAAGAACAACGGGGAGGTGGCTCTGGGGCCAACGTCCTGACTTTC. Translating gives CTSSQEQRGGGSGANVLTF.

The chain recombines TRBV5-6 with TRBJ2-1; D remains ambiguous. Germline V gene lookup returns CDR1 SGHDT and CDR2 YYEEEE. V was trimmed by 0 bases and J by 6 bases, leaving 7 bases between them. This CDR3 is 13 amino acids long. CDR3 nucleotides: TGTGCCAGCAGCTTGGATTCGCGCAATGAGCAGTTCTTC. This sequence encodes CASSLDSRNEQFF.

The chain is built from TRBV5-1 and TRBJ1-1, with D possibly matching TRBD1 (6 bases). Trimming pared 0 bases from V and 0 bases from J, leaving 6 bases between. The germline CDR1 and CDR2 sequences are SGHRS and YFSETQ. The CDR3 runs 14 residues. The CDR3 DNA reads as TGCGCCAGCAGCTTGGGGACAGTGAACACTGAAGCTTTCTTT. Translation gives CASSLGTVNTEAFF.

The CDR3 loop is CASSVGLVSSGNTIYF. The CDR3 coding sequence is TGTGCCAGCAGCGTAGGGTTAGTGAGCTCTGGAAACACCATATATTTT. V gene TRBV9 combines with J gene TRBJ1-3; the D is unclear. V was shortened by 0 bases and J by 0 bases, with 10 bases between the two germline ends. This CDR3 is built from 16 residues. CDR1 SGDLS and CDR2 YYNGEE come from the germline V gene.